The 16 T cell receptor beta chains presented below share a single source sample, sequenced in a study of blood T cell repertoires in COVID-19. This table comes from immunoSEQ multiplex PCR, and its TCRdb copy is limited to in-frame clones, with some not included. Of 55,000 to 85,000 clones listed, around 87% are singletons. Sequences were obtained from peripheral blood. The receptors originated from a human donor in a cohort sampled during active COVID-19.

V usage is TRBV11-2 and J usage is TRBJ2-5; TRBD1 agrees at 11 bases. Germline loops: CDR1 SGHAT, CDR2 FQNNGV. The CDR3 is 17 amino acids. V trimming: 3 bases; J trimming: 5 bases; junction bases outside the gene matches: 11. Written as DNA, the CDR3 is TGTGCCAGCAGCTTCGGACAGGGGGCCCGGTTAGACGAGACCCAGTACTTC. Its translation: CASSFGQGARLDETQYF.

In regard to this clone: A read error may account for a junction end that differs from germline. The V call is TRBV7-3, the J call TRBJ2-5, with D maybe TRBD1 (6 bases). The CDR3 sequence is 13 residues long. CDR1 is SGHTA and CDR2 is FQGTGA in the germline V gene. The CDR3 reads CAGSRLGGETQYF. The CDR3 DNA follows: TGTGCCGGCAGCAGATTAGGGGGAGAGACCCAGTACTTC.

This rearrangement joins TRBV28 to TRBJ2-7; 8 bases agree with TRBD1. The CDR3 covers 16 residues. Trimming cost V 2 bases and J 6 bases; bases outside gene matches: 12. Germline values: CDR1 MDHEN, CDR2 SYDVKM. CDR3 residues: CASSLNLGQGWGEQYF. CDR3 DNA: TGTGCCAGCAGTTTAAACCTCGGACAGGGATGGGGCGAGCAGTACTTC.

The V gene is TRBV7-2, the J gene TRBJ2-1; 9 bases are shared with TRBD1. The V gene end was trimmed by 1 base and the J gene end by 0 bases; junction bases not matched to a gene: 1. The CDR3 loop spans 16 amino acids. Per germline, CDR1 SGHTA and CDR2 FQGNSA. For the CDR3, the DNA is TGTGCCAGCAGCTTAGTGGGACAGGGCTCCTACAATGAGCAGTTCTTC. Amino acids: CASSLVGQGSYNEQFF.

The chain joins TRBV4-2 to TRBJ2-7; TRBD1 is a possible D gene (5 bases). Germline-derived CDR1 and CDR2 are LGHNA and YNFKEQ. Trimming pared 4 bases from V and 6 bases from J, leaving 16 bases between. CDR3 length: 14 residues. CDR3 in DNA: TGTGCCAGCAGCCTAACCCAAGACAGCCTCGAGCAGTACTTC. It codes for CASSLTQDSLEQYF.

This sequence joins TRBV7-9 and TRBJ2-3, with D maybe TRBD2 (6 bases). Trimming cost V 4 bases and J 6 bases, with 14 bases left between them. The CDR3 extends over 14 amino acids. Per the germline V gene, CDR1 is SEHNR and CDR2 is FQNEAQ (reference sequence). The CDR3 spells CASSSSTTSDTQYF. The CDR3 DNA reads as TGTGCCAGCAGCTCATCGACCACTAGCGATACGCAGTATTTT.

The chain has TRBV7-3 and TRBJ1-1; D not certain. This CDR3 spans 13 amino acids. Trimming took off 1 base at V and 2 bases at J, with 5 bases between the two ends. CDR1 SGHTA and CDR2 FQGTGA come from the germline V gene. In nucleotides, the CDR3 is TGTGCCAGCAGCTTAAACATCAACACTGAAGCTTTCTTT. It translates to CASSLNINTEAFF.

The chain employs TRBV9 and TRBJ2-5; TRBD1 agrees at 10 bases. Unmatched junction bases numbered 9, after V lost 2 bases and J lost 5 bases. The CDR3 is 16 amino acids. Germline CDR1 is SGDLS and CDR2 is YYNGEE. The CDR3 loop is CASSVGDRGGIETQYF. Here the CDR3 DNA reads TGTGCCAGCAGCGTGGGGGACAGGGGAGGTATCGAGACCCAGTACTTC.

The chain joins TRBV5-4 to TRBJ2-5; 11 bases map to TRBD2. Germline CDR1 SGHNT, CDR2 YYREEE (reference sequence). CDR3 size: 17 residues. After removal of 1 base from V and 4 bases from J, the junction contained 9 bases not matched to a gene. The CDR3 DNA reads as TGTGCCAGCAGCTTGTGGGGGACTAGCGGTATGTCAGAGACCCAGTACTTC. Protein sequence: CASSLWGTSGMSETQYF.

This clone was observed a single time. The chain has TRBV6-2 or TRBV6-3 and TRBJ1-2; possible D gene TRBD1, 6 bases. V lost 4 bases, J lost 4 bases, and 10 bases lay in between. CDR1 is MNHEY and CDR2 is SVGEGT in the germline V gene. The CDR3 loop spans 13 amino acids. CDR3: CASSSTGFYGYTF. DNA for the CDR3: TGTGCCAGCAGTTCAACAGGGTTCTATGGCTACACCTTC.

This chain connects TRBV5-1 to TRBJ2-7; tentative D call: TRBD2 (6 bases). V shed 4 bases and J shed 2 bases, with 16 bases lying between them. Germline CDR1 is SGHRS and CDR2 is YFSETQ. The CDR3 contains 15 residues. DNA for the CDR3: TGCGCCAGCAGCCCTATGGGGGGTTTAGCCTACGAGCAGTACTTC. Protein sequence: CASSPMGGLAYEQYF.

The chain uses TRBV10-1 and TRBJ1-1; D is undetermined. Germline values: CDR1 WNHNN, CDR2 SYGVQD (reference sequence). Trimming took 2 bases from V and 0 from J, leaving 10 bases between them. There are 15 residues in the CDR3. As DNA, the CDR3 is TGCGCCAGCAGTGAGGCATTGGGCCTGAACACTGAAGCTTTCTTT. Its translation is CASSEALGLNTEAFF.

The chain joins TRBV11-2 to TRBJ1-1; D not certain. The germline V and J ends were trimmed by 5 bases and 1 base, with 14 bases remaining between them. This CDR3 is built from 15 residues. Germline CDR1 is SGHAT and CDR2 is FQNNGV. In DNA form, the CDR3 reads TGTGCCAGCAGCCGATCAACAGTCCAGAACACTGAAGCTTTCTTT. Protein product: CASSRSTVQNTEAFF.

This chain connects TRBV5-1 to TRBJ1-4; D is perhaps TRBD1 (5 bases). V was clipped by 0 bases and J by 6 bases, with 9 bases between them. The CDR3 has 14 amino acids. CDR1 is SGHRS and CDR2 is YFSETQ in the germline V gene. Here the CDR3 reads CASSLAGADEKLFF. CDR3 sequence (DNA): TGCGCCAGCAGCTTGGCTGGGGCTGATGAAAAACTGTTTTTT.

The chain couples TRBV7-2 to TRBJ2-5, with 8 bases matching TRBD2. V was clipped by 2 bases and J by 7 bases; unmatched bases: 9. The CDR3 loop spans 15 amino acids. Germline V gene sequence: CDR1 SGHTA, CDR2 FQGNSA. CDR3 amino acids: CASSLRRAGDGTQYF. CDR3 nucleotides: TGTGCCAGCAGCTTACGAAGAGCGGGGGACGGGACCCAGTACTTC.

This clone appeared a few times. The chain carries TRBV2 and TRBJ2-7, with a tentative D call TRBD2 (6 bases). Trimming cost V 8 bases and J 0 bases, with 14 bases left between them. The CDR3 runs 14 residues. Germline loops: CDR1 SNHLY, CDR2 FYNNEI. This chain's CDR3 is CASSRGTSSYEQYF. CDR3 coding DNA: TGTGCCAGCTCCCGGGGGACCTCCTCCTACGAGCAGTACTTC. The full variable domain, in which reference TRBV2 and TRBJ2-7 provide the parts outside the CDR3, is EPEVTQTPSHQVTQMGQEVILRCVPISNHLYFYWYRQILGQKVEFLVSFYNNEISEKSEIFDDQFSVERPDGSNFTLKIRSTKLEDSAMYFCASSRGTSSYEQYFGPGTRLTVT.